A single T cell receptor beta chain is shown here with its context. CDR1 and CDR2 (germline): SGHRS, YFSETQ. The CDR3 is 15 amino acids. V trimming: 5 bases; J trimming: 2 bases; junction bases outside the gene matches: 6. The source of the sample is a study of blood T cell repertoires in COVID-19. Study-wide context: The study drew acute and convalescent COVID-19 samples from the United States, Italy and Spain. Sample material is recorded as cDNA or gDNA derived from T cells, B-cell-depleted T cells, or PBMCs.

In the original analysis: For nucleated cells, counts were estimated from reference gene primer amplification. Sequencing was performed with immunoSEQ multiplex PCR; in TCRdb, only in-frame clones are kept and a portion is missing. V and J calls and clone size come straight from that table; D and trimming were deduced from the DNA. The sample includes just under 45,000 clones, about 81% seen only once; the top ten take less than 50%. The sequence was collected from a human donor in a cohort sampled during active COVID-19. This chain joins TRBV5-1 and TRBJ2-1; 8 nucleotides match TRBD2. Sample: peripheral blood. This CDR3 is CASRGTSGPYNEQFF. In DNA form, the CDR3 reads TGCGCCAGCAGAGGTACTAGCGGCCCCTACAATGAGCAGTTCTTC.